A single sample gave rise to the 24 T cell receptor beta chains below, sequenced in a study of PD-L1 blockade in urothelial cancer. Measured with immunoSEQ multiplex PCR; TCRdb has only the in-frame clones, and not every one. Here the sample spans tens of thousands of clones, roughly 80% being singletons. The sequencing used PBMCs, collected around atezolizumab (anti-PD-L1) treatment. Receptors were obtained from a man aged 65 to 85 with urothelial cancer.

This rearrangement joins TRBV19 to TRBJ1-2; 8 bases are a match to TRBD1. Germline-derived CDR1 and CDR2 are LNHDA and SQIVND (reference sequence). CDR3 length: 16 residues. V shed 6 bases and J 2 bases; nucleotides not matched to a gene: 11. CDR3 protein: CASRYPGTGKNYGYTF. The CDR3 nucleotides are TGTGCCAGTAGATATCCCGGGACAGGAAAGAACTATGGCTACACCTTC.

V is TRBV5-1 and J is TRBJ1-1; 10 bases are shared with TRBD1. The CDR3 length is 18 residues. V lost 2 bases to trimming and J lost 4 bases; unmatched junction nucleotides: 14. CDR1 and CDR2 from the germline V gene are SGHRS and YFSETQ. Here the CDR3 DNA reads TGCGCCAGCAGCTTTACTCCGGGACAGGGGAGGCGGAGCACTGAAGCTTTCTTT. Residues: CASSFTPGQGRRSTEAFF.

CDR3 loop: CASRRGLRETQYF. The CDR3 bases are TGTGCCAGCAGGAGGGGGCTTAGGGAGACCCAGTACTTC. The chain has TRBV6-5 and TRBJ2-5, with TRBD1 matching over 7 bases. V dropped 6 bases and J dropped 5; count of bases not matched to a gene: 6. The CDR3 consists of 13 residues. Germline CDR1 and CDR2: MNHEY and SVGAGI.

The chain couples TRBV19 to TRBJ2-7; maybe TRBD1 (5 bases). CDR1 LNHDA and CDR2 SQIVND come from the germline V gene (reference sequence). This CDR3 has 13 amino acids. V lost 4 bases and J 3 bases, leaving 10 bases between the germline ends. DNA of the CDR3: TGTGCCAGTAGTAGCGGACACTACTACGAGCAGTACTTC. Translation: CASSSGHYYEQYF.

CDR3 region: CASSRTAVGANVLTF. The DNA for the CDR3 is TGCGCCAGCAGCCGAACTGCGGTAGGGGCCAACGTCCTGACTTTC. The chain couples TRBV4-1 to TRBJ2-6, with D hard to call. The V gene lost 4 bases and the J gene lost 4 bases, with 11 bases spanning the gap. Germline V lookup: CDR1 MGHRA, CDR2 YSYEKL. The CDR3 consists of 15 residues.

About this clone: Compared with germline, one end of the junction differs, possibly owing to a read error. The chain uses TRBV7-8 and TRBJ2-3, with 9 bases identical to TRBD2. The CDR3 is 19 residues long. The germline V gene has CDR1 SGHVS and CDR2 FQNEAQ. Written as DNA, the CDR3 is TGTGCCACCAGCTTAAATGCCCCAGCGGGGGGATATAGCACAGATACGCAGTATTTT. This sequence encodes CATSLNAPAGGYSTDTQYF.

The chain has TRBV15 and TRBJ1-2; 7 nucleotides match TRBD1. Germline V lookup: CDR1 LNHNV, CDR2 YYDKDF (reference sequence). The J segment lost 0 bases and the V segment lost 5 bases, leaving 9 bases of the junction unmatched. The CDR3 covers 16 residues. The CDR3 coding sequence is TGTGCCACCAGCCCTGAAGGACAGGCCACTAACTATGGCTACACCTTC. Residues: CATSPEGQATNYGYTF. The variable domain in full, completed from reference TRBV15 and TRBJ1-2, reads DAMVIQNPRYQVTQFGKPVTLSCSQTLNHNVMYWYQQKSSQAPKLLFHYYDKDFNNEADTPDNFQSRRPNTSFCFLDIRSPGLGDTAMYLCATSPEGQATNYGYTFGSGTRLTVV.

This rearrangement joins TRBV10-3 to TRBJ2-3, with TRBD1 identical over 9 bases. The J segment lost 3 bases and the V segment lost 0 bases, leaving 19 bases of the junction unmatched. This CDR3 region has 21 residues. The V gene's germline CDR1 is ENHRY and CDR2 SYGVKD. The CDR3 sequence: CAISESRVVWDRVSKTDTQYF. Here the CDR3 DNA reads TGTGCCATCAGTGAGTCGAGGGTGGTATGGGACAGGGTCAGTAAGACAGATACGCAGTATTTT.

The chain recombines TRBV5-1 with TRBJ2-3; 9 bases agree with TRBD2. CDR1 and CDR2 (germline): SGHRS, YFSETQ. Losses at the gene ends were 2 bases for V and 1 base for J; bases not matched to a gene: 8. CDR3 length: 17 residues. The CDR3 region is CASSFSRLADRTDTQYF. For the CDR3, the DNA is TGCGCCAGCAGCTTCTCCCGACTAGCGGACCGCACAGATACGCAGTATTTT.

The CDR3 region is CASREGQGIAKLFF. CDR3 nucleotides: TGTGCCAGCAGGGAGGGACAGGGTATAGCAAAACTGTTTTTT. V and J are TRBV28 and TRBJ1-4; TRBD1 aligns across 9 bases. J was trimmed by 10 bases and V by 6 bases; bases with no gene match: 9. Germline V gene data show CDR1 as MDHEN and CDR2 as SYDVKM. The CDR3 length is 14 residues. Using reference TRBV28 and TRBJ1-4 for the parts outside the CDR3, the full variable domain is DVKVTQSSRYLVKRTGEKVFLECVQDMDHENMFWYRQDPGLGLRLIYFSYDVKMKEKGDIPEGYSVSREKKERFSLILESASTNQTSMYLCASREGQGIAKLFFGSGTQLSVL.

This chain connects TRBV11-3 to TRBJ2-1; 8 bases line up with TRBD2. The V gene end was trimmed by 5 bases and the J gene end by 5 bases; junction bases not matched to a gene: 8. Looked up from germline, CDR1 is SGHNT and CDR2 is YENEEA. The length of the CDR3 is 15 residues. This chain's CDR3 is CASSQTSVENNEQFF. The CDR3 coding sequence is TGTGCCAGCAGCCAGACTAGCGTGGAAAACAATGAGCAGTTCTTC.

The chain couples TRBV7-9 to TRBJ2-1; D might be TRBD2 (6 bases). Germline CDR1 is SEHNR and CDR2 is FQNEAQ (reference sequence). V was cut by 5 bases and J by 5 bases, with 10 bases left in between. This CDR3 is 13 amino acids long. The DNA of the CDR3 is TGTGCCAGCAGCCCGGGACTGAACAATGAGCAGTTCTTC. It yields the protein CASSPGLNNEQFF.

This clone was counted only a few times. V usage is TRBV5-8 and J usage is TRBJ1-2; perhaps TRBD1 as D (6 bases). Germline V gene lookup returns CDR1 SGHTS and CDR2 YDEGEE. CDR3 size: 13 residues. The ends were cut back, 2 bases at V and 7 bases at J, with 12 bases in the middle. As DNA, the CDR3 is TGTGCCAGCAGCTTCACAGGGTTTTCTGGCTACACCTTC. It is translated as CASSFTGFSGYTF.

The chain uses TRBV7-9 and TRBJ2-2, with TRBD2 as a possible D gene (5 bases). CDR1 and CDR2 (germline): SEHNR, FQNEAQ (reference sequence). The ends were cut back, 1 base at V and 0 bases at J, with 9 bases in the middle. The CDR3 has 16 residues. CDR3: CASSLDEGANTGELFF. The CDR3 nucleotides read TGTGCCAGCAGCTTAGACGAGGGAGCGAACACCGGGGAGCTGTTTTTT.

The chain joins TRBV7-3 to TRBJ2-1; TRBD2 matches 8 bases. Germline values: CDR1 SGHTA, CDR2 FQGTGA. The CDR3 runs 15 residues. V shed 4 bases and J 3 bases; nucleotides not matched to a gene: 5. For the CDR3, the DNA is TGTGCCAGCAGCTCCACTAGCGGAGTCTACAATGAGCAGTTCTTC. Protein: CASSSTSGVYNEQFF.

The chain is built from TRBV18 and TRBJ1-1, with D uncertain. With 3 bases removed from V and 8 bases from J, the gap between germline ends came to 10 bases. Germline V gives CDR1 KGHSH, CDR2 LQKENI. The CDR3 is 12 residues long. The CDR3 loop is CASSPLGGEAFF. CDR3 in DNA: TGTGCCAGCTCACCCCTGGGCGGGGAAGCTTTCTTT.

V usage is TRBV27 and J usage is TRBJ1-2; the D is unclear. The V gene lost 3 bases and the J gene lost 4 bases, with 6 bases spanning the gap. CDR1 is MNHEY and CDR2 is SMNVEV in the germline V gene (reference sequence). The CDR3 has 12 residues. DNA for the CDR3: TGTGCCAGCAGTTTGTCGGGCTATGGCTACACCTTC. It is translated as CASSLSGYGYTF.

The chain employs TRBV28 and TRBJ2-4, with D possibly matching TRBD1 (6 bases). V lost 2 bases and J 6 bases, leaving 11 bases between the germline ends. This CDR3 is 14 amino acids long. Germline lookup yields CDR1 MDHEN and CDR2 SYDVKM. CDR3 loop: CASSLMGTLNIQYF. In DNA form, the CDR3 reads TGTGCCAGCAGTTTAATGGGGACATTAAACATTCAGTACTTC.

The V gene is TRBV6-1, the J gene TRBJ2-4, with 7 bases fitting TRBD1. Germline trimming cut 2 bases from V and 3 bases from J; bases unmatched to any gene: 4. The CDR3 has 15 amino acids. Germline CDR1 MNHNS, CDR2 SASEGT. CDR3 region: CASSEFGTDKNIQYF. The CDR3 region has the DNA TGTGCCAGCAGTGAATTCGGGACAGACAAAAACATTCAGTACTTC.

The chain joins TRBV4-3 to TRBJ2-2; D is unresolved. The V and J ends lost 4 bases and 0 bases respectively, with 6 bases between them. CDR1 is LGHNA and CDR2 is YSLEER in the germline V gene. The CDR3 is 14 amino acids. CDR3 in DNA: TGCGCCAGCAGCCTGACACCGAACACCGGGGAGCTGTTTTTT. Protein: CASSLTPNTGELFF.

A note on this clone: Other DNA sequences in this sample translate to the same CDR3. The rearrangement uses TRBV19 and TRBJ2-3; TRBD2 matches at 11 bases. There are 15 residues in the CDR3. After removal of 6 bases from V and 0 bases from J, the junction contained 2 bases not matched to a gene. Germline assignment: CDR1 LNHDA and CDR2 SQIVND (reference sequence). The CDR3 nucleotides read TGTGCCAGTAGCAGACTAGCGGGAAGCACAGATACGCAGTATTTT. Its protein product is CASSRLAGSTDTQYF.

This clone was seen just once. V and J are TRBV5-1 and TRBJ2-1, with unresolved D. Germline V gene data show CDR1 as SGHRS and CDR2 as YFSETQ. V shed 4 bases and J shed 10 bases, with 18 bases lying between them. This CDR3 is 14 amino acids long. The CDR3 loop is CASSQNIQISEQFF. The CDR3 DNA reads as TGCGCCAGCAGCCAAAATATACAAATATCCGAGCAGTTCTTC.

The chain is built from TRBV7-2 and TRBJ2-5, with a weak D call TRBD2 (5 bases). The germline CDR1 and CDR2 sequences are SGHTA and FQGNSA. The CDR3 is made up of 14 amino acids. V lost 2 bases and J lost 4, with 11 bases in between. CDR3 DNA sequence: TGTGCCAGCAGCTTATCGGGCCGGGGAGAGACCCAGTACTTC. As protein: CASSLSGRGETQYF.

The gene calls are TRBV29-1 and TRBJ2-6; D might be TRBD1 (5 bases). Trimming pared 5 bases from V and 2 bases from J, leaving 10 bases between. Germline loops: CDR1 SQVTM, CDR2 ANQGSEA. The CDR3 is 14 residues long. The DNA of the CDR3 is TGCAGCGTTTTCCAGGGAACTGGGGCCAACGTCCTGACTTTC. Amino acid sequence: CSVFQGTGANVLTF.